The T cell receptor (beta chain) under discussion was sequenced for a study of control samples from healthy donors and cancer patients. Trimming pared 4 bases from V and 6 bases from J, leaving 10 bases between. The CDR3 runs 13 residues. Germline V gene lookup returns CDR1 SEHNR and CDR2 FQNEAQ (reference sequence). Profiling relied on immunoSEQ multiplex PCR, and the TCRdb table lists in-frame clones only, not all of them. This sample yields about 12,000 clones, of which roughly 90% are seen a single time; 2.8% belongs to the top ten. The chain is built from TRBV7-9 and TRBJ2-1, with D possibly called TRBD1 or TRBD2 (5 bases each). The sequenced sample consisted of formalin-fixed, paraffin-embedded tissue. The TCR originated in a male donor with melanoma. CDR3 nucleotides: TGTGCCAGCAGCTCGGGACCCCGCAATGAGCAGTTCTTC. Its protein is CASSSGPRNEQFF.